This T cell receptor beta chain was captured by sequencing in a study of blood T cell repertoires in COVID-19. Assay used: immunoSEQ multiplex PCR; TCRdb lists only in-frame clones, some missing. This table holds 300,000 to 400,000 clones, 85% to 90% found once. Germline lookup yields CDR1 LGHDT and CDR2 YNNKEL (reference sequence). V shed 1 base and J shed 3 bases, with 14 bases lying between them. This CDR3 contains 16 residues. The chain combines TRBV3-1 (or the pseudogene TRBV3-2) with TRBJ2-3; tentatively, D is TRBD2 (5 bases). Input material: peripheral blood. This clonotype was sampled from a woman in her 50s with COVID-19, enrolled during active disease. The CDR3 spells CASSQAGRGSTDTQYF. In DNA, the CDR3 is TGTGCCAGCAGCCAAGCAGGACGGGGATCAACAGATACGCAGTATTTT.